This T cell receptor (beta chain) appears in the sequencing data of a study of Ad26.COV2.S vaccination and SARS-CoV-2 variants. TCRdb's table, derived via immunoSEQ multiplex PCR, lists solely in-frame clones and lacks some. Among some 340,000 clones listed, over 80% were seen once. Germline assignment: CDR1 LNHDA and CDR2 SQIVND (reference sequence). CDR3 length: 11 residues. Sample treatment: some 19 received Ad26.COV2.S at low or high dose, single or two shots; 5 received placebo; per-sample allocation not given. Collection of samples fell on day 63 after the first vaccine or placebo injection. The genes are TRBV19 and TRBJ2-7; D is undetermined. The source is a person aged 18-65 years who received the Ad26.COV2.S COVID-19 vaccine or a placebo. The starting material was peripheral blood, obtained in a trial of Ad26.COV2.S vaccine versus placebo. CDR3 amino acids: CNLPRYFEQYF. DNA of the CDR3: TGTAATCTCCCAAGATACTTCGAGCAGTACTTC.